These 13 T cell receptor beta chains originate from one sample sequenced in a study of graft-versus-host responses after intestinal transplantation. Using immunoSEQ multiplex PCR, the repertoire was profiled, and TCRdb retains in-frame clones only, with some absent. Of some 110,000 clones listed, 85% to 95% were seen once; the top ten hold roughly 1.2%. These receptors have no identified antigens. This material consisted of unstimulated CD8+ T cells sorted from spleen or lymph node cells, taken before transplant. The receptor source for this set is a human donor who was the organ donor for an intestinal transplant.

For the CDR3, the DNA is TGTGCCAGCAGCTATTTTGAGGGAGGGCCCAACGAGCAGTACTTC. Translating gives CASSYFEGGPNEQYF. The chain couples TRBV7-9 to TRBJ2-7; 7 nucleotides align to TRBD2. Germline V gives CDR1 SEHNR, CDR2 FQNEAQ (reference sequence). The CDR3 has 15 amino acids. Unmatched junction bases numbered 11, after V lost 4 bases and J lost 5 bases. Variable domain in full (rest from reference TRBV7-9 and TRBJ2-7): DTGVSQNPRHKITKRGQNVTFRCDPISEHNRLYWYRQTLGQGPEFLTYFQNEAQLEKSRLLSDRFSAERPKGSFSTLEIQRTEQGDSAMYLCASSYFEGGPNEQYFGPGTRLTVT.

The J gene is TRBJ2-1, the V gene TRBV28, with 10 bases aligning to TRBD2. The germline CDR1 and CDR2 sequences are MDHEN and SYDVKM. The CDR3 sequence is 17 residues long. J gave up 2 bases and V 6 bases, and 10 bases lay outside the gene matches. The CDR3 loop is CASSLRGLAGAYNEQFF. In nucleotides, the CDR3 is TGTGCCAGCAGCCTAAGGGGGCTAGCGGGAGCCTACAATGAGCAGTTCTTC.

The chain carries TRBV6-6 and TRBJ1-5, with D perhaps TRBD1 (5 bases). Between the trimmed V and J ends, which lost 0 bases and 6 bases, there was a span of 9 bases. Germline-derived CDR1 and CDR2 are MNHNY and SVGAGI (reference sequence). CDR3 length equals 14 residues. The CDR3 spells CASSYSAGGQPQHF. For the CDR3, the DNA is TGTGCCAGCAGTTACTCGGCCGGGGGTCAGCCCCAGCATTTT.

The chain joins TRBV4-1 to TRBJ1-5, with a possible D match to TRBD1 (5 bases). The CDR3 spans 13 residues. Looked up from germline, CDR1 is MGHRA and CDR2 is YSYEKL. V was pared by 4 bases and J by 4 bases, with 8 bases between. CDR3 in DNA: TGCGCCAGCAGCCTTGGGGCGAATCAGCCCCAGCATTTT. Protein sequence: CASSLGANQPQHF.

The V gene is TRBV11-2, the J gene TRBJ2-7; TRBD2 matches at 8 bases. V lost 6 bases and J lost 2; bases outside the gene matches: 12. The CDR3 is made up of 16 amino acids. In germline, CDR1 is SGHAT, CDR2 FQNNGV. The CDR3 bases are TGTGCCAGCAGGGGAGGGCTAGCGGGCCCTCCCTACGAGCAGTACTTC. This codes for CASRGGLAGPPYEQYF.

This clone was observed once. The chain uses TRBV6-5 and TRBJ1-2; 7 bases fit TRBD1. The CDR3 is made up of 15 amino acids. CDR1 is MNHEY, CDR2 SVGAGI, per germline. With V trimmed by 8 bases and J by 3 bases, 12 bases remained unmatched. Written as DNA, the CDR3 is TGTGCCAGCTCTACCCCCCGGACAGGAGACTATGGCTACACCTTC. Translated: CASSTPRTGDYGYTF.

This clone was seen a single time. V is TRBV7-4 and J is TRBJ1-1, with D tentatively TRBD1 (5 bases). The germline V gene has CDR1 SGHVT and CDR2 SQSDAQ. This CDR3 has 14 residues. V lost 5 bases, J lost 3 bases, and 13 bases lay in between. The CDR3 nucleotides read TGTGCCAGCAGCCTCATGGGGCAAGACACTGAAGCTTTCTTT. Translated: CASSLMGQDTEAFF.

The chain has TRBV6-5 and TRBJ2-7, with a possible D match to TRBD2 (7 bases). Germline V CDR1 and CDR2: MNHEY, SVGAGI. The CDR3 consists of 13 residues. V lost 10 bases to trimming and J lost 4 bases, with 17 bases between them. The CDR3 reads CATNPGGKYEQYF. The DNA of the CDR3 is TGTGCCACCAACCCGGGGGGCAAGTACGAGCAGTACTTC.

The chain recombines TRBV15 with TRBJ1-1; D remains unclear. The CDR3 is 13 residues long. The germline CDR1 and CDR2 sequences are LNHNV and YYDKDF (reference sequence). Trimming took off 1 base at V and 5 bases at J, with 8 bases between the two ends. CDR3 protein: CATSRGQKTEAFF. As DNA, the CDR3 is TGTGCCACCAGCAGAGGCCAGAAGACTGAAGCTTTCTTT.

The chain is built from TRBV9 and TRBJ1-4; D is undetermined. The germline CDR1 and CDR2 sequences are SGDLS and YYNGEE. V was trimmed by 0 bases and J by 4 bases, leaving 16 bases between them. CDR3 length equals 17 residues. CDR3 sequence: CASSVVSLRVINEKLFF. In DNA, the CDR3 is TGTGCCAGCAGCGTAGTGAGTCTCCGGGTTATTAATGAAAAACTGTTTTTT.

V usage is TRBV5-6 and J usage is TRBJ2-7; 7 bases are shared with TRBD2. CDR3 length equals 18 residues. V shed 2 bases and J 0 bases; nucleotides not matched to a gene: 14. The germline CDR1 and CDR2 sequences are SGHDT and YYEEEE. The DNA of the CDR3 is TGTGCCAGCAGCTTTTGGAACCGAGCGGGAAGAGGCTCCTACGAGCAGTACTTC. Residues: CASSFWNRAGRGSYEQYF.

Worth noting for this clone: Other DNA sequences of this sample code for an identical CDR3. The rearrangement joins TRBV13 to TRBJ1-5; D is uncertain. CDR3 length: 15 residues. Germline lookup yields CDR1 PRHDT and CDR2 FYEKMQ (reference sequence). Trimming removed 0 bases at V and 1 base at J, with 7 bases between. The DNA for the CDR3 is TGTGCCAGCAGCTTAGGGACGGGAAGCAATCAGCCCCAGCATTTT. Translation gives CASSLGTGSNQPQHF.

The gene calls are TRBV29-1 and TRBJ2-2, with 9 positions matching TRBD1. The CDR3 length is 13 residues. Trimming took 3 bases from V and 6 from J; bases not matched to a gene: 2. Germline V lookup: CDR1 SQVTM, CDR2 ANQGSEA. This CDR3 reads CSVDTGGPGELFF. CDR3 sequence (DNA): TGCAGCGTTGATACAGGGGGCCCCGGGGAGCTGTTTTTT.